This T cell receptor beta chain appears in the sequencing data of a study of cytomegalovirus exposure and HLA in healthy donors listed by TCRdb under 2017. Context from the whole study: An earlier analysis of more than 550 of the donors reported roughly 300 Gb of sequence data and 117 million unique TCR beta sequences obtained from roughly 170 million T cells. Of the approximately 400 genotyped donors, roughly 85% fell in the genetic ancestry cluster associated with self-reported Caucasian donors. Donor age, sex, ethnicity and CMV serostatus were compiled alongside the repertoire data. To study patterns of TCR occurrence, a later analysis re-analyzed previously published TCR beta repertoires from 500 to 850 donors and added high-resolution HLA genotyping. The study combined high-throughput TCR immunosequencing, statistical association of individual TCRs with disease status, and machine learning to predict cytomegalovirus infection status. The study aimed to test whether signatures of past pathogen exposure could be identified by cataloging public T cell receptors. Several DR-DQ haplotypes were handled as single units for association and clustering because linkage in the cohort was strong. Among around 400 genotyped donors of the cohort, an average of roughly 230,000 unique TCR beta nucleotide sequences was sequenced per donor, of which 15% to 20% were non-productive. An early release that covered fewer than 750 HLA-typed donors contained around 330 gigabases of sequencing data and about 93 million unique TCR sequences. The T cell repertoires of around 730 subjects were profiled by immunosequencing and related to cytomegalovirus serostatus. All discovery cohort repertoires had been generated using a single sequencing platform. Typing coverage differed by locus: A, B, C, DRB1 and DQB1 were typed in roughly 620-630 donors, DQA1 in 500 to 550, DPA1 in around 610, and DPB1 in approximately 450. To decide whether each TCR beta V gene segment behaved as functional or pseudogenic, an earlier analysis of fewer than 750 of the donors relied on high-throughput TCR beta sequencing. A later genetic analysis took genome-wide SNP genotypes for about 65% of the roughly 670 donors and used that subset as a discovery cohort. Rather than drawing on any new phenotypic data, the later analysis identified candidate immune exposures from TCR beta sequences and the way those sequences occurred across donors. HLA typing included class I and class II loci at four-digit resolution. Along with the roughly 610-subject first cohort, a separate validation cohort of approximately 110 different subjects was used. The study at large found these results: A later analysis found that most CMV-associated TCR beta chains appeared HLA-restricted, with HLA associations seemingly driven largely by CMV exposure. The sequencing pipeline was judged likely to have produced a cluster of highly shared sequence variants as a technical artifact. In vitro tests confirmed that a few of the cytomegalovirus-associated TCR beta chains recognize cytomegalovirus antigens. Across donors, most TCR sequences were observed very rarely, whereas some public TCRs were present in many individuals. In this cohort, only TCR beta chains were sequenced, and detectable features were limited by the absence of alpha or paired-chain data. V-gene and J-gene trimming of TCR beta chains was associated with a missense DCLRE1C variant in a later genetic analysis, and the association was replicated in an independent cohort. For the cohort, immune exposure information was limited to CMV serostatus. The classifier was reported to diagnose cytomegalovirus status with high specificity and sensitivity in both the original cohort and the validation cohort. In a later analysis, several top co-occurrence clusters were reported to appear linked to parvovirus B19, influenza, CMV and Epstein-Barr virus. Linkage disequilibrium might explain the correlated functional status among segregating V segments, but an unknown experimental factor could not be excluded. In a later analysis, around 17,000 TCR beta sequences were associated with specific HLA alleles at a false discovery rate of 0.05. In an earlier analysis of 450 to 750 of the donors, most TCR beta V segments appeared in productive rearrangements about 87% or about 30% of the time, broadly matching IMGT annotations. Compared with equally common non-associated chains, HLA-associated TCR beta chains in a later analysis were more clonally expanded and had lower generation probabilities. When HLA alleles, especially DR and DQ, strongly co-occurred, attributing TCR associations to individual alleles was difficult. Because counts were too low, roughly 16 rarely observed V segments, including chromosome 9 orphons, were left out of the earlier analysis of 500 to 750 of the donors. Because the 87-base-pair reads could not distinguish some IMGT-functional V segments, including TRBV6-2 and TRBV6-3, those segments were excluded. A later analysis found that TCR association rates varied across HLA loci, with DRB1 alleles showing the most associated TCRs and HLA-C alleles the fewest. The authors suggested that the approach could potentially be generalized to other disease states and immunological phenotypes. The presence/absence analyses assumed that sequencing depth was roughly uniform across donors, and that assumption may not be true. A further reported finding was that TCR beta sequences accurately predicted the HLA-A and HLA-B alleles for most subjects in the first cohort. Because HLA typing was missing for some donors at each locus, association tests included only the typed subset. Compared with the roughly 670-donor mean, donors in an Asian-associated ancestry cluster had fewer N-insertions in productive TCRs, according to a later genetic analysis. The study gave a list of about 150 TCR beta chains associated with cytomegalovirus.

The cohort was made up of 666 healthy bone marrow donors. All cohort members were sampled while nominally healthy, although unrecorded immune exposures were likely present. The donor tested CMV seropositive and was one of the 289 seropositive cohort members. A peripheral blood sample was provided by each donor, and peripheral blood mononuclear cells were used for TCR beta sequencing. The Qiagen DNeasy Blood Extraction Kit was used to extract genomic DNA from the blood cell samples. Reading the germline V gene gives CDR1 SGDLS and CDR2 YYNGEE. Inclusive of the bounding cysteine and phenylalanine, the CDR3 is 14 residues long. CDR3 DNA is the only sequence kept; it has 42 bases, read in frame from the first base. A note on this clone: Its antigen is currently not known. A read error may produce the germline difference seen at one junction end.

To prepare the library, the immunoSEQ multiplex PCR assay was applied. For the multiplex PCR, a mixture combining 60 forward primers for TCR Vbeta segments and 13 reverse primers for TCR Jbeta segments was used. The CDR3 region of rearranged TCR beta genes was amplified from genomic DNA with a multiplex PCR assay. Amplified TCR beta libraries were sequenced as 87-base-pair reads on the Illumina HiSeq System. The paper's data handling went like this. Across the roughly 600 repertoires, a later analysis counted roughly 77 million unique TCR beta chains, 9 million to 14 million of which were shared by at least two donors. Raw reads were error-corrected and collapsed into unique sequences with a nearest-neighbor algorithm that merged closely related sequences to remove PCR and sequencing errors. CDR3 sequences were aligned to IMGT reference sequences to assign V, D and J gene segments. For a sequence to be retained, at least a six-nucleotide match to both a V gene segment and a J gene segment was required. A rearrangement counted as productive if the CDR3 had no stop codons and remained in frame with V and J, and every other rearrangement counted as non-productive. Following IMGT convention, CDR3 was defined as the stretch from the second conserved V-encoded cysteine to the conserved J-encoded phenylalanine. The earlier analysis of about 610 of the donors excluded sequences that lacked an unambiguous match to a single V gene segment. An earlier analysis of about 600 of the donors called V segments functional above 56.7% productive rearrangements and segregating when the between-donor standard deviation exceeded 5%. To diagnose cytomegalovirus status from the catalog of TCR beta chain sequences, a statistical classification framework was built. V and J gene assignment, in a later analysis, came from comparing TCR nucleotide sequences with IMGT/GENE-DB human TR gene sequences. The TCRdist pipeline was used in a later analysis to assign CDR3 sequences and most-parsimonious VDJ recombination scenarios. In a later analysis, every TCR beta chain was defined by the combination of its CDR3 amino acid sequence and its V-gene family, and reads without a unique V-gene family were dropped. In a later analysis, around 650 highly shared, low-generation-probability nucleotide sequences were removed to address suspected cross-contamination and a sequencing artifact. A later analysis calculated a clonal expansion index for each public chain from normalized within-repertoire ranks of inferred template counts. In a later analysis, generation probabilities were computed with a VDJ recombination model fitted to out-of-frame rearrangements, and the resulting probabilities were checked against IGoR. In a later analysis, TCR-TCR, TCR-HLA and TCR-CMV co-occurrence was scored with hypergeometric tests, and a repertoire-size bias correction was applied to TCR pairs. A later analysis estimated false discovery rates by permuting HLA or CMV assignments 20 times. In a later analysis, co-occurring TCRs were grouped using DBSCAN, and TCRdist sequence similarity was added for clustering within HLA-allele-positive subsets. For co-occurrence clustering, repertoires with fewer than 30,000 or more than 120,000 public chains were excluded, along with about five repertoires with anomalous nucleotide sharing. Held by TCRdb, this immuneACCESS table contains in-frame sequences only and omits some clones. Under half of the omission traces to an unresolved V gene where checked; the cause of the rest is unknown. V and J calls and clone size follow that table, whereas D and trimming were derived from the DNA. This sample gives roughly 120,000 clones in total; 75% to 85% of them show up just once. The top ten constitute about 10% of the sample.

This receptor was obtained from a male donor in good health and CMV-seropositive. The sequenced sample consisted of PBMCs. This receptor chain uses TRBV9 and TRBJ2-3, with a weak D call of TRBD2 (5 bases match). Read as DNA, the sequence is TGTGCCAGCAGCGTAGACGGGAAACAAGATATGCAGTATTTT. Its translation is CASSVDGKQDMQYF. Extended through the reference TRBV9 and TRBJ2-3 proteins, this CDR3 yields the full variable domain: DSGVTQTPKHLITATGQRVTLRCSPRSGDLSVYWYQQSLDQGLQFLIQYYNGEERAKGNILERFSAQQFPDLHSELNLSSLELGDSALYFCASSVDGKQDMQYFGPGTRLTVL.